These T cell receptor beta chains were read from a single sample in a study of vaccination and CD4 T cells after COVID-19. These TCRs are of unknown antigen specificity. From the PCR reads, TCRdb called clonotypes with MiXCR, one entry per CDR3 protein. The sample contains about 7,100 distinct CDR3 sequences, 73% of which appear only once. The sequenced sample was CD4+ T cells from blood, cultured in vitro. The receptors come from a human donor who had recovered from COVID-19. The CDR3 runs from the conserved cysteine through the conserved F or W. The D gene is left open where the match is weak. Clone size, where shown, is once, few, many, or a class for clones that have expanded.

V gene: TRBV20-1
J gene: TRBJ1-1
clone size: .
D gene: TRBD1
CDR3 protein: CSANNDRDTEAFF
CDR3 DNA: TGCAGTGCTAATAACGACAGGGACACTGAAGCTTTCTTT

V gene: TRBV5-4
J gene: TRBJ1-2
clone size: .
D gene: .
CDR3 protein: CASSQGALGYTF
CDR3 DNA: TGTGCCAGCAGCCAGGGCGCCCTGGGCTACACCTTC

V gene: TRBV20-1
J gene: TRBJ1-2
clone size: .
D gene: TRBD1
CDR3 protein: CSARVPVGQGGGNYGYTF
CDR3 DNA: TGCAGTGCTAGAGTCCCTGTGGGACAGGGCGGGGGAAACTATGGCTACACCTTC

V gene: TRBV24-1
J gene: TRBJ2-3
clone size: .
D gene: .
CDR3 protein: CATSDRGADTQYF
CDR3 DNA: TGTGCCACCAGTGATCGGGGGGCCGATACGCAGTATTTT

V gene: TRBV20-1
J gene: TRBJ1-5
clone size: .
D gene: .
CDR3 protein: CSARGLQVQPQHF
CDR3 DNA: TGCAGTGCTAGAGGTCTACAGGTGCAGCCCCAGCATTTT

V gene: TRBV24-1
J gene: TRBJ2-2
clone size: .
D gene: .
CDR3 protein: CATSDLGKKNTGELFF
CDR3 DNA: TGTGCCACCAGTGATTTGGGTAAGAAGAACACCGGGGAGCTGTTTTTT

V gene: TRBV20-1
J gene: TRBJ1-1
clone size: once
D gene: .
CDR3 protein: CSAAGVLGTEAFF
CDR3 DNA: TGCAGTGCTGCCGGCGTCCTGGGCACTGAAGCTTTCTTT

V gene: TRBV28
J gene: TRBJ1-2
clone size: .
D gene: .
CDR3 protein: CASSEGWHYGYTF
CDR3 DNA: TGTGCCAGCAGCGAAGGGTGGCACTATGGCTACACCTTC

V gene: TRBV20-1
J gene: TRBJ2-3
clone size: .
D gene: .
CDR3 protein: CSAPRSGPTDTQYF
CDR3 DNA: TGCAGCGCTCCCCGTAGCGGTCCCACAGATACGCAGTATTTT

V gene: TRBV7-2
J gene: TRBJ2-2
clone size: .
D gene: TRBD1
CDR3 protein: CASSSKEGQGAGELFF
CDR3 DNA: TGTGCCAGCAGCTCCAAGGAGGGACAGGGGGCCGGGGAGCTGTTTTTT

V gene: TRBV24-1
J gene: TRBJ1-2
clone size: .
D gene: TRBD1
CDR3 protein: CATPRGQTYGYTF
CDR3 DNA: TGTGCCACCCCCAGGGGGCAGACCTATGGCTACACCTTC

V gene: TRBV11-3
J gene: TRBJ1-1
clone size: .
D gene: .
CDR3 protein: CASSPGGSMNTEAFF
CDR3 DNA: TGTGCCAGCAGCCCCGGGGGCAGCATGAACACTGAAGCTTTCTTT

V gene: TRBV20-1
J gene: TRBJ2-7
clone size: .
D gene: TRBD2
CDR3 protein: CSARTLLAGLYEQYF
CDR3 DNA: TGCAGTGCTAGGACACTACTAGCGGGATTGTACGAGCAGTACTTC

V gene: TRBV20-1
J gene: TRBJ1-2
clone size: .
D gene: .
CDR3 protein: CSARIENYGYTF
CDR3 DNA: TGCAGTGCTAGAATCGAAAACTATGGCTACACCTTC

V gene: TRBV27
J gene: TRBJ1-6
clone size: few
D gene: TRBD1
CDR3 protein: CASSQQGRFGSPLHF
CDR3 DNA: TGTGCCAGCAGCCAACAGGGGAGGTTTGGTTCACCCCTCCACTTT

V gene: TRBV7-2
J gene: TRBJ1-1
clone size: once
D gene: TRBD1
CDR3 protein: CASSLLQGARGEAFF
CDR3 DNA: TGTGCCAGCAGCTTACTCCAGGGGGCGCGTGGTGAAGCTTTCTTT

V gene: TRBV6-5
J gene: TRBJ2-7
clone size: .
D gene: TRBD1
CDR3 protein: CASSYSTGGIYEQYF
CDR3 DNA: TGTGCCAGCAGTTACTCGACAGGGGGAATATACGAGCAGTACTTC

V gene: TRBV20-1
J gene: TRBJ2-3
clone size: .
D gene: TRBD1
CDR3 protein: CSATPGQGVSHTDTQYF
CDR3 DNA: TGCAGTGCCACTCCGGGACAGGGGGTCTCCCACACAGATACGCAGTATTTT